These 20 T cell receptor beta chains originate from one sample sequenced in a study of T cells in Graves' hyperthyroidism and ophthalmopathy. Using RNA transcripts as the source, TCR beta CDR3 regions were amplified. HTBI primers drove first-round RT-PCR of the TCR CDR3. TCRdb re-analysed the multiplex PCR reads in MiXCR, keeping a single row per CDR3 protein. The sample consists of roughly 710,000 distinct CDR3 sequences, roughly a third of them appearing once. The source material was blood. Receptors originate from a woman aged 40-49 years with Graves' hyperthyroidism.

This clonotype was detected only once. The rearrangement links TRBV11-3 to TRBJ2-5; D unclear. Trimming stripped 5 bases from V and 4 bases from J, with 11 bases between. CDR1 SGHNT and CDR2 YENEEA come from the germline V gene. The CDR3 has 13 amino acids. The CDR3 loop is CASSGRLRETQYF. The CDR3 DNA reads TGTGCCAGCAGCGGCAGACTCCGAGAGACCCAGTACTTC.

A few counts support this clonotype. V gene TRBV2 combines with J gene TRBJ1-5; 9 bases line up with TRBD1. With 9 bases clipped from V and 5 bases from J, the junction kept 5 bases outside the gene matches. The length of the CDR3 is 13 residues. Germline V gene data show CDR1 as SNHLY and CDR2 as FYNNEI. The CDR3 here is CARGTGSHQPQHF. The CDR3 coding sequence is TGTGCCAGAGGGACAGGGAGTCATCAGCCCCAGCATTTT.

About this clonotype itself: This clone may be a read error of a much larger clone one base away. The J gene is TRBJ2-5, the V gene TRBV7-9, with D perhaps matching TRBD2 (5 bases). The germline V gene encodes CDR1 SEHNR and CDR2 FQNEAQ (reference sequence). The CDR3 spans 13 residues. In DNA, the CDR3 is TGTGCCAGCAGCTTATACGGGGAAGAGACCCAGCACTTC. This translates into CASSLYGEETQHF.

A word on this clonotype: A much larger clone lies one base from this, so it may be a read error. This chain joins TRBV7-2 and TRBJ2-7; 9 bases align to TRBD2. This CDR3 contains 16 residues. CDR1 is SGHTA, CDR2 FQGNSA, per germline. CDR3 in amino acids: CAGSLANSGSPHEQYF. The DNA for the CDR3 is TGTGCCGGCAGCTTAGCGAATAGCGGGAGCCCCCACGAGCAGTACTTC. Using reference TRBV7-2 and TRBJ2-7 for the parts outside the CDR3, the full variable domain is GAGVSQSPSNKVTEKGKDVELRCDPISGHTALYWYRQSLGQGLEFLIYFQGNSAPDKSGLPSDRFSAERTGGSVSTLTIQRTQQEDSAVYLCAGSLANSGSPHEQYFGPGTRLTVT.

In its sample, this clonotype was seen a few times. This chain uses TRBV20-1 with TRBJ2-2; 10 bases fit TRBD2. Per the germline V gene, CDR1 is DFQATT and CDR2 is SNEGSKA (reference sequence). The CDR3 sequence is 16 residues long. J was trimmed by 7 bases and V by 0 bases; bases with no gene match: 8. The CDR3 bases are TGCAGTGCTAGAGACCCTAGCGGGAGAGAGGGCGGGGAGCTGTTTTTT. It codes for CSARDPSGREGGELFF.

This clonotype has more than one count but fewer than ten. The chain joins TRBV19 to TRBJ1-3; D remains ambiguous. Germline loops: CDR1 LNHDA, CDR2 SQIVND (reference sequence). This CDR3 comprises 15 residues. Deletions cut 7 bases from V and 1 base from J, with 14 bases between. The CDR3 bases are TGTGCCAGTATTCGGAAGGGATATTCTGGAAACACCATATATTTT. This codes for CASIRKGYSGNTIYF.

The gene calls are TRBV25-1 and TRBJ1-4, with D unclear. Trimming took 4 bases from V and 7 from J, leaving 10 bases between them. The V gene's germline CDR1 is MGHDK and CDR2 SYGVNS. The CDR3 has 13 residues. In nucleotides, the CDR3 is TGTGCCAGCAGTGCCCCGTACACTGAAAAACTGTTTTTT. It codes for CASSAPYTEKLFF.

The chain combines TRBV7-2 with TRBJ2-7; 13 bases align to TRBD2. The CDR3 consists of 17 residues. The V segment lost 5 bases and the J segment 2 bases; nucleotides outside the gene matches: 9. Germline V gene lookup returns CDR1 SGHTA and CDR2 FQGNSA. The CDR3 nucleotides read TGTGCCAGCAGCCGAACAGGGACTAGCGGGACCACCTACGAGCAGTACTTC. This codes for CASSRTGTSGTTYEQYF.

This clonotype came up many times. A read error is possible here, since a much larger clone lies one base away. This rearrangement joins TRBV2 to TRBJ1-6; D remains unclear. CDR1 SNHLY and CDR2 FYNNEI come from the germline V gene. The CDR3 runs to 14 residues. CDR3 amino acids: CASRLWTTGSLLHF. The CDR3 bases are TGTGCCAGCAGGCTTTGGACGACGGGGTCACTCCTCCACTTT.

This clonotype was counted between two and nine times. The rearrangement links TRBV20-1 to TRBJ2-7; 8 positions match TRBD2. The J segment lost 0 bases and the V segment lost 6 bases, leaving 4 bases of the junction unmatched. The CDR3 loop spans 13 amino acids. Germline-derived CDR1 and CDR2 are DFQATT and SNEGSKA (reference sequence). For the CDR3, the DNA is TGCAGTGCAGGGCGGGAGGCCTCCTACGAGCAGTACTTC. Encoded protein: CSAGREASYEQYF.

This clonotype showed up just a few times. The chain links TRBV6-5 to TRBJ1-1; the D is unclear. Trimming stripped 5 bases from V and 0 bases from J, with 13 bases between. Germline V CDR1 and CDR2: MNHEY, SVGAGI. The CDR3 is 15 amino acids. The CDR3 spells CASSPSIYMNTEAFF. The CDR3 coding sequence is TGTGCCAGCAGTCCCTCGATATACATGAACACTGAAGCTTTCTTT.

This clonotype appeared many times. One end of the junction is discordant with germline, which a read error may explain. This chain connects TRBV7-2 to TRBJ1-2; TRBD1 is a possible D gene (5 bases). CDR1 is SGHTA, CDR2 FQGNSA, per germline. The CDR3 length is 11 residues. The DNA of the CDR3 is TGTGCCAGCAGCTCGACGTGGGGCGCTGCCTTC. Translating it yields CASSSTWGAAF.

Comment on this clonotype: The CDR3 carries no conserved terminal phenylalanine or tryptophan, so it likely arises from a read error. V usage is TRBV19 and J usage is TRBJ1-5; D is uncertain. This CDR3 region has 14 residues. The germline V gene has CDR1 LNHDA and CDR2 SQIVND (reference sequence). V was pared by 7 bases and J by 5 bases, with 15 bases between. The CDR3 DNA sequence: TGTGCCAGTAAAGGACTAGGCGACTATCAGCCCCAGCATTCT. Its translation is CASKGLGDYQPQHS.

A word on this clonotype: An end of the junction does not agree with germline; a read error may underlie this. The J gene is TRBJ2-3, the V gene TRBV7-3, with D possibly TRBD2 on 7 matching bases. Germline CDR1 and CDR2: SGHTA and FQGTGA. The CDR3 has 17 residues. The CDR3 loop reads CASSSSPGQTSTATQYF. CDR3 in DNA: TGTGCCAGCAGCTCCTCACCTGGACAGACTAGCACAGCTACGCAGTATTTT.

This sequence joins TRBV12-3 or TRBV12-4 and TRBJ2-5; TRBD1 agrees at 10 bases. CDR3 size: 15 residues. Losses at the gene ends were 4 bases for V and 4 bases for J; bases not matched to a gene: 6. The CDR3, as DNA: TGTGCCAGCAGTTCCCCACGGGACAGGGGAGAGACCCAGTACTTC. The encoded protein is CASSSPRDRGETQYF.

Here the CDR3 DNA reads TGTGCCAGCAGCTCCCCGGGACACAAGAGCACTGAAGCTTTCTTT. Translated: CASSSPGHKSTEAFF. This chain links TRBV5-4 with TRBJ1-1, with D perhaps matching TRBD1 (6 bases). Germline CDR1 reads SGHNT; CDR2 reads YYREEE (reference sequence). The length of the CDR3 is 15 residues. Trimming shortened V by 3 bases and J by 4 bases, and 16 bases separated the two germline ends.

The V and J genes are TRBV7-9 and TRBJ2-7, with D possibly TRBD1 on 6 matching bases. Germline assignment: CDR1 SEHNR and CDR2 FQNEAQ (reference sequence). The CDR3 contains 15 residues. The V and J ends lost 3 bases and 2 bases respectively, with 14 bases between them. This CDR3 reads CASSLIDRSTYEQYF. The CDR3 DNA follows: TGTGCCAGCAGCTTGATCGACAGGTCCACCTACGAGCAGTACTTC.

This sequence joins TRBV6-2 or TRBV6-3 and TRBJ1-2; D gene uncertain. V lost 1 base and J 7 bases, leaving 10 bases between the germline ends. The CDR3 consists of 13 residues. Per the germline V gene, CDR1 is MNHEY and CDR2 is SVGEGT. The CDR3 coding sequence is TGTGCCAGCAGTTACTATGGGAGCCGTGGCTACACCTTC. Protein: CASSYYGSRGYTF.

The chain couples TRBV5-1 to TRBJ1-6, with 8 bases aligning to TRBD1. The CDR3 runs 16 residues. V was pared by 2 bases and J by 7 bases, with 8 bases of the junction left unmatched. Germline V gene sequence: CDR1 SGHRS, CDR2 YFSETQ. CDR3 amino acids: CASSLDRGSLNSPLHF. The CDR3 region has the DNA TGCGCCAGCAGCTTAGACAGGGGAAGCCTGAATTCACCCCTCCACTTT.

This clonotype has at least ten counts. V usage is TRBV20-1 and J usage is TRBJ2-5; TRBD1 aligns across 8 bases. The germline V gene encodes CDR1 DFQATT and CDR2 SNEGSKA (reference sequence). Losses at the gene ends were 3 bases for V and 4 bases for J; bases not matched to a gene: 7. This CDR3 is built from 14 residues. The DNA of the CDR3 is TGCAGTGCTAGTACATGGACAGGGTCAGAGACCCAGTACTTC. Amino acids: CSASTWTGSETQYF.